The T cell receptor (beta chain) under discussion was sequenced for a study of CD8+ T cells in alopecia areata. About the research overall: Treated patients were dosed with oral tofacitinib, taking 5 to 10 mg twice daily. People stayed on tofacitinib for 6 to 18 months, then stopped the drug for 6 months. Findings and caveats of the study: Affected lesional scalp, above all in alopecia totalis/universalis, was more clonal than normal scalp.

This clone was seen a few times. The antigen remains undetermined. Treatment here: oral pan-JAK inhibitor, 5-10 mg twice daily. Trimming at V came to 7 bases and at J to 4 bases, leaving 4 bases not matched to a gene. Germline loops: CDR1 SGHRS, CDR2 YFSETQ. The CDR3 extends over 14 amino acids. Extracted RNA was reverse transcribed, and the resulting cDNA served as sequencing template. Here immunoSEQ multiplex PCR was the method, and the copy in TCRdb shows in-frame clones only, minus some. Among 150,000 to 200,000 clones, about three fifths were seen once, and the ten largest hold approximately 1.2%.

Sequenced material: CD4+ T cells sorted from blood, taken around week 50, from a patient treated with tofacitinib. The genes are TRBV5-1 and TRBJ2-6; TRBD1 matches 8 bases. The clonotype originates from a human donor with alopecia areata. The CDR3 loop reads CASGQGRGANVLTF. CDR3 in DNA: TGCGCCAGCGGACAGGGTCGAGGGGCCAACGTCCTGACTTTC.